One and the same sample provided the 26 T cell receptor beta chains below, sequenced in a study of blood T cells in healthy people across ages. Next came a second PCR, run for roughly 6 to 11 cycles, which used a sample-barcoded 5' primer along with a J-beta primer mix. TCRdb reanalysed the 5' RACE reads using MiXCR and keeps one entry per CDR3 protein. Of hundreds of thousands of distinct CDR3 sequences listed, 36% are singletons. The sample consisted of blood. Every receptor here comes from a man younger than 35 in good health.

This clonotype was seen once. CDR3 nucleotide sequence: TGTGCCAGCAGAGAAGGGGAGGGGAACACTGAAGCTTTCTTT. This gives the protein CASREGEGNTEAFF. The rearrangement uses TRBV25-1 and TRBJ1-1, with a tentative D call TRBD1 (5 bases). The V end was cut by 6 bases, the J end by 1 base, with 12 bases between. CDR3 length: 14 residues. Germline V gene lookup returns CDR1 MGHDK and CDR2 SYGVNS.

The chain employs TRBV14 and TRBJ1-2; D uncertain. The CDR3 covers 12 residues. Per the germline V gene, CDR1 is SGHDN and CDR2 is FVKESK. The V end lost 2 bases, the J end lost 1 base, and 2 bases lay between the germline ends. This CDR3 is CASSQNNYGYTF. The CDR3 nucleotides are TGTGCCAGCAGCCAAAATAACTATGGCTACACCTTC.

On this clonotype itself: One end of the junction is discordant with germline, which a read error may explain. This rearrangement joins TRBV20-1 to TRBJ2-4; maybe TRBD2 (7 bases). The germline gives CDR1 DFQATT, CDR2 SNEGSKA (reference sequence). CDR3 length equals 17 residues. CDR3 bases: TGCTGTGCTAGAGGCGGGGGCCAGGAGTTAGCCAAAAACATTCAGTACTTC. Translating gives CCARGGGQELAKNIQYF.

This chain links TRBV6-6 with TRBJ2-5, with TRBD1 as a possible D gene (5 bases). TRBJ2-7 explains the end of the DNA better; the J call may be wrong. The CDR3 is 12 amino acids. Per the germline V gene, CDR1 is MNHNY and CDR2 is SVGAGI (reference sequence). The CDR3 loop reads CASRLGLDEQYF. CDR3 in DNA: TGTGCCAGCAGGCTGGGGCTCGACGAGCAGTACTTC.

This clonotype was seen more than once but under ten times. The CDR3 nucleotides read TGTGCCATCAGTGATGAAGCAGTGACCTACTCTGGGGCCAACGTCCTGACTTTC. As protein: CAISDEAVTYSGANVLTF. The V gene is TRBV10-3, the J gene TRBJ2-6, with no clear D. This CDR3 is 18 amino acids long. V was cut by 3 bases and J by 0 bases, with 15 bases left in between. The germline CDR1 and CDR2 sequences are ENHRY and SYGVKD.

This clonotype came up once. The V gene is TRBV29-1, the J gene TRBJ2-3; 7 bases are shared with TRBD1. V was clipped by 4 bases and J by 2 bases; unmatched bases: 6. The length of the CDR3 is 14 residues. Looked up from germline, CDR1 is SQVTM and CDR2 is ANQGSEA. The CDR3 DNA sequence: TGCAGCGTTGGACAGGGTAGGGCCACAGATACGCAGTATTTT. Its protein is CSVGQGRATDTQYF.

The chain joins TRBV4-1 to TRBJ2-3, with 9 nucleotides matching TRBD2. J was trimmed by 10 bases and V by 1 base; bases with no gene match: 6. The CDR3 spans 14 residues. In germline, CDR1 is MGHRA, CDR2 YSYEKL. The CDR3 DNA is TGCGCCAGCAGCCAAGGCTTAGCGGGAGCTGCGCAGTATTTT. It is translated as CASSQGLAGAAQYF.

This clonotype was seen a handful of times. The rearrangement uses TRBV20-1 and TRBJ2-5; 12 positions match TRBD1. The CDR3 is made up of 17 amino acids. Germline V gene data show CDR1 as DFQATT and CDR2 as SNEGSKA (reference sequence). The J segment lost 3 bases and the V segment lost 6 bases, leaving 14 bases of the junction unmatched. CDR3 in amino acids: CSAWKVGQGAREETQYF. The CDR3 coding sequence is TGCAGTGCCTGGAAGGTGGGACAGGGGGCAAGGGAAGAGACCCAGTACTTC.

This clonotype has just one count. In DNA form, the CDR3 reads TGTGCCAGCAGCCTCCGGGACAGGGTCGTCAATGAGCAGTACTTC. This codes for CASSLRDRVVNEQYF. The chain has TRBV11-2 and TRBJ2-5, with 9 bases fitting TRBD1. Germline CDR1 and CDR2: SGHAT and FQNNGV. J gave up 11 bases and V 5 bases, and 15 bases lay outside the gene matches. The length of the CDR3 is 15 residues.

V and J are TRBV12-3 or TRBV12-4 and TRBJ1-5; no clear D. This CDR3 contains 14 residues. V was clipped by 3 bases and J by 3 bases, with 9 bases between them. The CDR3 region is CASSFPTFNQPQHF. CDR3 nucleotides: TGTGCCAGCAGTTTTCCGACATTCAATCAGCCCCAGCATTTT.

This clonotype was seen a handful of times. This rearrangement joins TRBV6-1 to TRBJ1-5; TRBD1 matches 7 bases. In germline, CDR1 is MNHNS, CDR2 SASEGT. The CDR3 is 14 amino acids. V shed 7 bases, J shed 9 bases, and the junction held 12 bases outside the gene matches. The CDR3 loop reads CASTAGQAWGPQHF. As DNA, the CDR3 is TGTGCCAGCACTGCCGGACAGGCCTGGGGGCCCCAGCATTTT.

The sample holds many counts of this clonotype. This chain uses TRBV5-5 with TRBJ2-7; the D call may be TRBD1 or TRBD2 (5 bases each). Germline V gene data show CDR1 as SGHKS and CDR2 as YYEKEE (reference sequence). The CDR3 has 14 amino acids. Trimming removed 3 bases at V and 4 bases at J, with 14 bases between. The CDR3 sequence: CASSSGHGGYEQYF. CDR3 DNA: TGTGCCAGCAGCTCTGGACACGGAGGTTACGAGCAGTACTTC.

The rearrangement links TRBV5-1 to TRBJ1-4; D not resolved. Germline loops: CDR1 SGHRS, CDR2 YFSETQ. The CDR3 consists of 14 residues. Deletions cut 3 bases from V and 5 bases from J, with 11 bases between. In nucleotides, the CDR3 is TGCGCCAGCAGCTGGGAGGCGGTGAATGAAAAACTGTTTTTT. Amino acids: CASSWEAVNEKLFF. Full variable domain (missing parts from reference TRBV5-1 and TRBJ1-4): KAGVTQTPRYLIKTRGQQVTLSCSPISGHRSVSWYQQTPGQGLQFLFEYFSETQRNKGNFPGRFSGRQFSNSRSEMNVSTLELGDSALYLCASSWEAVNEKLFFGSGTQLSVL.

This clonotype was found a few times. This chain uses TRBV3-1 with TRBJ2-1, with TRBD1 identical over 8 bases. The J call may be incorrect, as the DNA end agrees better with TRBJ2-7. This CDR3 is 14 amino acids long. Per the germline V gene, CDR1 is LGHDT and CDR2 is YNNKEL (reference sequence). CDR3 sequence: CASSRTGYYNEQYF. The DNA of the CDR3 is TGTGCCAGCAGCCGGACAGGGTATTACAATGAGCAGTACTTC.

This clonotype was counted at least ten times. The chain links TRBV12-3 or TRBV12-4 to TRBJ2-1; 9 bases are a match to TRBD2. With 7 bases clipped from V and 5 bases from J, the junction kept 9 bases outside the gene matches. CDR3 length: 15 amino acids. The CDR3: CASKNSGGLDNEQFF. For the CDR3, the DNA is TGTGCCAGCAAAAATAGCGGGGGCCTTGACAATGAGCAGTTCTTC.

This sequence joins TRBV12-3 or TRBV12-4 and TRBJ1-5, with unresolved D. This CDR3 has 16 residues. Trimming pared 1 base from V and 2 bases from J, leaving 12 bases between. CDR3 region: CASSLESQRGNQPQHF. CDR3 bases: TGTGCCAGCAGTTTAGAATCCCAGAGGGGCAATCAGCCCCAGCATTTT.

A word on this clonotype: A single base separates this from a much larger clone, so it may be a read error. In DNA form, the CDR3 reads TGTGCCAGCAGCGTCGGGACTACCCTGGGTTACGAGCAGTTCTTC. It encodes CASSVGTTLGYEQFF. The V gene is TRBV9, the J gene TRBJ2-1; TRBD2 matches 7 bases. This CDR3 is built from 15 residues. Looked up from germline, CDR1 is SGDLS and CDR2 is YYNGEE. Trimming removed 2 bases from V and 10 bases from J; junction bases left unmatched: 12.

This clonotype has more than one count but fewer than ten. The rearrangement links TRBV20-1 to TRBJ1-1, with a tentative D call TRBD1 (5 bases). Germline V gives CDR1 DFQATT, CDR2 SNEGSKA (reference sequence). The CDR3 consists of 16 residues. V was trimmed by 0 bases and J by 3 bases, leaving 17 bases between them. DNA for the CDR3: TGCAGTGCTAGAGAGGTCTTGGGACCCGACGACACTGAAGCTTTCTTT. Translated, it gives CSAREVLGPDDTEAFF.

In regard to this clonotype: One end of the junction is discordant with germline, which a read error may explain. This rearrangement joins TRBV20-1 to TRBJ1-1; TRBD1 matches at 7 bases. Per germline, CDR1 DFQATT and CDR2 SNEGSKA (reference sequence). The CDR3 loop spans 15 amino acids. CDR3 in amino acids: CSTRDRQGLYTEAFF. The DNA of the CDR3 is TGCAGTACTAGAGATCGACAGGGTTTGTACACTGAAGCTTTCTTT.

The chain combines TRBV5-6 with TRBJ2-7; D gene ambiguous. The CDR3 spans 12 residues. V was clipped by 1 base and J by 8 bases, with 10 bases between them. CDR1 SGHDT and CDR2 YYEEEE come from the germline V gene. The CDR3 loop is CASSLLTGKQYF. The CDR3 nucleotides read TGTGCCAGCAGCTTGCTTACCGGCAAGCAGTACTTC.

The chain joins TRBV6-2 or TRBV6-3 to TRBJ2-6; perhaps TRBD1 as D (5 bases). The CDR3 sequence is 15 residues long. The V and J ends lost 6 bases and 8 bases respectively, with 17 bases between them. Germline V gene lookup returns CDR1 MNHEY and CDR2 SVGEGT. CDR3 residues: CASRPIPAGTNVLTF. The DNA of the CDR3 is TGTGCCAGCAGACCAATACCAGCAGGGACCAACGTCCTGACTTTC.

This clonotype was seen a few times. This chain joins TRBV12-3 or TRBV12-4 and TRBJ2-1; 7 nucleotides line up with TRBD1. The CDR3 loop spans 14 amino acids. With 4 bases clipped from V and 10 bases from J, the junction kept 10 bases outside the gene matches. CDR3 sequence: CASSSMTGFGEQFF. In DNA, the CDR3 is TGTGCCAGCAGTTCTATGACAGGGTTCGGAGAGCAGTTCTTC.

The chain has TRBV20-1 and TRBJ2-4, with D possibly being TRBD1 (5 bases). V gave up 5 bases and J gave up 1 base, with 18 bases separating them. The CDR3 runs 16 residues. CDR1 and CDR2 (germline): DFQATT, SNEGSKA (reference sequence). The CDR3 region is CSAGLYSAGAKNIQYF. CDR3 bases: TGCAGTGCTGGGCTTTACAGCGCAGGGGCCAAAAACATTCAGTACTTC.

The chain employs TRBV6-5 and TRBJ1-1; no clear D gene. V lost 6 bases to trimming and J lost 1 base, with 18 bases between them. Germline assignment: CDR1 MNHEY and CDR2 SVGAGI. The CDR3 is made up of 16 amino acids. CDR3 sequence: CASSLEPLPGNTEAFF. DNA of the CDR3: TGTGCCAGCAGCTTGGAACCTCTCCCCGGGAACACTGAAGCTTTCTTT.

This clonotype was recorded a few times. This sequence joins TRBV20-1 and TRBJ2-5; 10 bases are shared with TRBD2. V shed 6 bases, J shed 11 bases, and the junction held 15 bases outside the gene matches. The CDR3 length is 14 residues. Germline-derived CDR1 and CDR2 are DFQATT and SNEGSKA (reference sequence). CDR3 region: CSARTSGALDEQYF. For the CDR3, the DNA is TGCAGTGCCCGGACTAGCGGCGCCTTGGATGAGCAGTACTTC.

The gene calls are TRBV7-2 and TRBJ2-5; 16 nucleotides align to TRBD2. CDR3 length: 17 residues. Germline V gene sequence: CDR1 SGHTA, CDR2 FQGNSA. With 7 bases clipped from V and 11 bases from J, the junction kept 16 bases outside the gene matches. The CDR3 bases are TGTGCCAGCACCATGGGGACTAGCGGGGGGGCTAGGTATGAGCAGTACTTC. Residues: CASTMGTSGGARYEQYF.